This TCR beta chain was obtained from a study of Tregs in tolerant kidney transplant recipients. Study-wide context: The nonmyeloablative bone marrow transplants came from related graft donors, with transient mixed chimerism.

With 9 bases clipped from V and 0 bases from J, the junction kept 6 bases outside the gene matches. The CDR3 runs 14 residues. Germline V lookup: CDR1 SGHDN, CDR2 FVKESK. Worth noting for this clone: Its matching antigen is unknown.

Study-level points and caveats: In tolerant patients, donor-specific Tregs outgrew total Tregs, suggesting antigen-driven expansion. This study did not directly address biological reproducibility. Some patients' samples used different primers over time, so nucleotide sequences weren't comparable.

Using immunoSEQ multiplex PCR, the repertoire was profiled, and TCRdb retains in-frame clones only, with some absent. The sample carries about 77,000 clones, 95% to 98% recorded once. This clonotype originated in a human donor who received a combined kidney and bone marrow transplant. Sequencing was performed on CD4+ T cells from blood, taken before the transplant. The chain couples TRBV14 to TRBJ2-3, with 7 bases identical to TRBD2. DNA for the CDR3: TGTGCCAGTGCCGGGACTATAAGCACAGATACGCAGTATTTT. Its translation is CASAGTISTDTQYF.